The 17 T cell receptor beta chains below come from one sample, sequenced in a study of T cells expressing NK-cell markers (dated by TCRdb to 2018 to 2020). The library relied on 5' RACE. Instrument used: Illumina HiSeq 2000. Once TCRdb had reprocessed the reads, it stored one entry per CDR3 protein sequence and supplied no DNA. The sample table records 550,000 to 600,000 distinct CDR3 sequences. Approximately 3.5% of the sample rests with the top ten. The specimen sequenced was blood T cells: a sorted CD56 or NKG2C T cell subset, CD4+ or CD8+ T cells, or bulk PBMC T cells (not recorded which). The receptors originated from a man aged 18 to 29 in good health. Donor details come from another sample of the same person, matched by shared clones.

V gene TRBV9 combines with J gene TRBJ2-3; TCRdb outputs TRBD2, but without DNA this stays unchecked. The germline CDR1 and CDR2 sequences are SGDLS and YYNGEE. CDR3 length: 16 residues. CDR3 in amino acids: CASSVVGSGDYYTQYF.

The chain has TRBV15 and TRBJ2-1; TCRdb's D gene call, TRBD2, goes unchecked for lack of DNA. Germline V lookup: CDR1 LNHNV, CDR2 YYDKDF (reference sequence). CDR3 length: 15 amino acids. The CDR3 is CATSKGGGRAWEQFF.

The V and J genes are TRBV20-1 and TRBJ2-1; the D gene TCRdb calls, TRBD2, cannot be checked with no DNA. Germline assignment: CDR1 DFQATT and CDR2 SNEGSKA (reference sequence). The CDR3 has 16 residues. This CDR3 is CSPFSRLAGAYNEQFF.

V gene TRBV12-3 or TRBV12-4 combines with J gene TRBJ2-1; TCRdb designates TRBD1, a call that cannot be tested without DNA. The CDR3 runs 14 residues. The CDR3 here is CASRTGNSYNEQFF.

V gene TRBV2 combines with J gene TRBJ2-1; absent DNA, TCRdb's TRBD1 call cannot be checked. CDR1 and CDR2 (germline): SNHLY, FYNNEI. This CDR3 is built from 14 residues. The CDR3 spells CASRHAGPNNEQFF.

This sequence joins TRBV4-1 and TRBJ2-7; TCRdb gives TRBD1 as the D gene, but with no DNA this cannot be confirmed. This CDR3 comprises 17 residues. Germline assignment: CDR1 MGHRA and CDR2 YSYEKL. The CDR3 here is CASSQVQTGGASYEQYF.

This chain joins TRBV6-2 or TRBV6-3 and TRBJ2-7. The CDR3 length is 13 residues. Per germline, CDR1 MNHEY and CDR2 SVGEGT. The CDR3 spells CASRRQELYEQYF.

The chain carries TRBV4-1 and TRBJ2-5. Germline loops: CDR1 MGHRA, CDR2 YSYEKL. The CDR3 sequence is 15 residues long. This CDR3 reads CASSQSSQKGETQYF.

The gene calls are TRBV25-1 and TRBJ2-4; the D call of TRBD2 rests on TCRdb alone, since no DNA is present to check it. The CDR3 totals 13 residues. In germline, CDR1 is MGHDK, CDR2 SYGVNS. This chain's CDR3 is CASQGRAGNIQYF.

The chain couples TRBV11-3 to TRBJ1-3. CDR3 size: 15 residues. CDR1 is SGHNT, CDR2 YENEEA, per germline. CDR3 residues: CASSNVGGPGNTIYF. The variable domain in full, completed from reference TRBV11-3 and TRBJ1-3, reads EAGVVQSPRYKIIEKKQPVAFWCNPISGHNTLYWYLQNLGQGPELLIRYENEEAVDDSQLPKDRFSAERLKGVDSTLKIQPAELGDSAVYLCASSNVGGPGNTIYFGEGSWLTVV.

The chain has TRBV12-3 or TRBV12-4 and TRBJ2-1; TCRdb's D gene call, TRBD2, goes unchecked for lack of DNA. The CDR3 length is 18 residues. The CDR3 reads CASSLAGRLAGGPNEQFF.

The J gene is TRBJ2-1, the V gene TRBV2; TCRdb indicates TRBD1, and absent DNA this call remains unverified. CDR1 is SNHLY, CDR2 FYNNEI, per germline. The CDR3 contains 15 residues. CDR3: CASSPGTELYNEQFF.

This sequence joins TRBV18 and TRBJ1-5; checking the TCRdb D call of TRBD1 is not possible without DNA. CDR3 length: 14 amino acids. The germline gives CDR1 KGHSH, CDR2 LQKENI. The CDR3 sequence: CASSRGPGSQPQHF.

The genes are TRBV6-2 or TRBV6-3 and TRBJ2-5; the TCRdb D gene call, TRBD1, has no DNA to confirm it. From germline, CDR1 is MNHEY and CDR2 SVGEGT. This CDR3 is 17 amino acids long. CDR3 region: CASSPTQTGGAPETQYF.

This chain joins TRBV29-1 and TRBJ2-5. CDR3 length: 12 amino acids. Germline V gives CDR1 SQVTM, CDR2 ANQGSEA. CDR3 loop: CSAIGNGETQYF.

The chain recombines TRBV20-1 with TRBJ1-4; TCRdb reports TRBD1, a call that lacks DNA to check it against. Germline V lookup: CDR1 DFQATT, CDR2 SNEGSKA (reference sequence). This CDR3 region has 15 residues. Here the CDR3 reads CSATDTGGSDEKLFF.

This rearrangement joins TRBV2 to TRBJ2-5. CDR1 is SNHLY and CDR2 is FYNNEI in the germline V gene. The CDR3 is 11 residues long. CDR3 amino acids: CASSDRETQYF.